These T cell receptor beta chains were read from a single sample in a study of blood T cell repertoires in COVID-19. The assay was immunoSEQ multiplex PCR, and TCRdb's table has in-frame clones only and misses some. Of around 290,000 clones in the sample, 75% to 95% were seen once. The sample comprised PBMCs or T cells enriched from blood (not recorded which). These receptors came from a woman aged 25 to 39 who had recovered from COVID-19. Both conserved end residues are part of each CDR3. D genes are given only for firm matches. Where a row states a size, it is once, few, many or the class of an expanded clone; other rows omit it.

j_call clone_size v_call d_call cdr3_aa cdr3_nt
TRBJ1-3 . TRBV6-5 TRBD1 CASRRTGGTGNTIYF TGTGCCAGCAGGAGGACAGGGGGCACTGGAAACACCATATATTTT
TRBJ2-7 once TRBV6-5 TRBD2 CASSYISGTSGYEQYF TGTGCCAGCAGCTACATCTCCGGTACTAGCGGCTACGAGCAGTACTTC
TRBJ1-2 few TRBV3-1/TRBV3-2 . CASINGGVWDGYTF TGTGCCAGCATAAACGGGGGTGTCTGGGATGGCTACACCTTC
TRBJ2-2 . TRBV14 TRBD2 CASSGREGPGELFF TGTGCCAGCAGCGGGCGGGAGGGCCCCGGGGAGCTGTTTTTT
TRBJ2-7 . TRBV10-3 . CAISDGGTYEQYF TGTGCCATCAGTGACGGAGGTACCTACGAGCAGTACTTC
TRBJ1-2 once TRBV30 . CAWSVSSGQGYTF TGTGCCTGGAGTGTAAGTTCAGGGCAAGGCTACACCTTC
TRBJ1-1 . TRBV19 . CASSNTGVNTEAFF TGTGCCAGTAGTAATACCGGGGTGAACACTGAAGCTTTCTTT
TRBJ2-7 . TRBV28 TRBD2 CASNVGLAGSRGHEQYF TGTGCCAGCAACGTGGGACTAGCGGGATCCCGGGGCCACGAGCAGTACTTC
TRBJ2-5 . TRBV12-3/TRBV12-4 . CAVGGVGETQYF TGTGCCGTCGGAGGGGTAGGGGAGACCCAGTACTTC
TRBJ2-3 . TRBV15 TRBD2 CATSRGLAQGTDTQYF TGTGCCACCAGCAGGGGACTAGCGCAGGGTACAGATACGCAGTATTTT
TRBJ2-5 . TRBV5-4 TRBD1 CASSLGQGVGQETQYF TGTGCCAGCAGCTTGGGGCAGGGGGTAGGGCAAGAGACCCAGTACTTC
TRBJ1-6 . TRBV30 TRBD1 CAWSKGRDRASSPLHF TGTGCCTGGAGTAAGGGCCGGGACAGGGCTTCATCACCCCTCCACTTT
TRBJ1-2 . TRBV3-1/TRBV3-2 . CASSPNLGTFGYTF TGTGCCAGCAGCCCAAACTTAGGGACATTCGGCTACACCTTC
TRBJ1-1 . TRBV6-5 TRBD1 CASSLGQTNTEAFF TGTGCCAGCAGTCTGGGACAGACTAACACTGAAGCTTTCTTT
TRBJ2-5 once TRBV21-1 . CASSRRTSGRPFDRKTQYF TGTGCCAGCAGCAGACGGACTAGCGGGAGGCCCTTCGATAGGAAGACCCAGTACTTC
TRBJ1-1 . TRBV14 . CASSQTVRGGRTEAFF TGTGCCAGCAGCCAGACAGTTCGTGGGGGGAGGACTGAAGCTTTCTTT
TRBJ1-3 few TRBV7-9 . CASSHAQGQGNTIYF TGTGCCAGCAGCCATGCCCAGGGACAAGGAAACACCATATATTTT
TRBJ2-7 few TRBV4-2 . CASSQDLAPRGGQYF TGTGCCAGCAGCCAAGACCTAGCACCCAGAGGGGGGCAGTACTTC
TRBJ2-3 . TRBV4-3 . CASSRVRGSTDTQYF TGCGCCAGCAGCCGCGTTCGCGGGAGCACAGATACGCAGTATTTT
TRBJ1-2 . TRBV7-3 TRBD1 CASSLSETGVGYTF TGTGCCAGCAGCTTAAGCGAGACAGGGGTTGGCTACACCTTC
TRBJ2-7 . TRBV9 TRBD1 CASSVEGQGHNEQYF TGTGCCAGCAGCGTAGAAGGACAGGGTCACAACGAGCAGTACTTC
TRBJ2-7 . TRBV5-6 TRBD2 CASSDFGLAKISYEQYF TGTGCCAGCAGCGATTTTGGACTAGCGAAAATCTCCTACGAGCAGTACTTC
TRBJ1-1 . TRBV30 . CAWAKIEAFF TGTGCCTGGGCTAAGATTGAAGCTTTCTTT